What follows is one T cell receptor beta chain and its context. A read error may account for a junction end that differs from germline. Germline-derived CDR1 and CDR2 are SGHTA and FQGNSA. The CDR3 runs 13 residues. The data derive from a study of beta chain features in type 1 diabetes. Every bit of the isolated RNA underwent reverse transcription, so sequencing read expressed TCRB transcripts. Sequencing was performed with immunoSEQ multiplex PCR; in TCRdb, only in-frame clones are kept and a portion is missing. The sample shows 300,000 to 450,000 clones, around 13% of them seen only once. Specimen: naive CD4+ T cells from blood. The V and J genes are TRBV7-2 and TRBJ2-5, with 13 bases fitting TRBD2. The receptor was derived from a man aged 18 to 30 in good health. This CDR3 is CATSGGASETQYF. The CDR3 DNA reads TGCGCTACTAGCGGGGGGGCGTCAGAGACCCAGTACTTC.